This T cell receptor beta chain was sequenced during a study of HIV-infected patients and healthy controls. This clonotype ranks as medium-sized. cDNA was made from roughly 470 ng RNA using alpha and beta constant primers. Alpha and beta chain libraries were made separately by chain-specific third strand synthesis with multiplexing indices. TCRdb analysed the 5' RACE reads with MiXCR anew, one entry per CDR3 protein. Altogether about 7,800 distinct CDR3 sequences are present, roughly 6.1% being singletons, with the ten largest covering approximately 23%. Whole blood was used without fractionation, so all unsorted peripheral T cells were included. This CDR3 region has 14 residues. Germline loops: CDR1 DFQATT, CDR2 SNEGSKA (reference sequence).

This sample comprised blood, obtained before antiretroviral therapy. The source is an adult with HIV infection. This rearrangement joins TRBV20-1 to TRBJ1-5; D is uncertain. The CDR3 DNA sequence: TGCGCGTTAACAGCCCGAGACCCAGATCAGCCCCAGCATTTT. It specifies CALTARDPDQPQHF.